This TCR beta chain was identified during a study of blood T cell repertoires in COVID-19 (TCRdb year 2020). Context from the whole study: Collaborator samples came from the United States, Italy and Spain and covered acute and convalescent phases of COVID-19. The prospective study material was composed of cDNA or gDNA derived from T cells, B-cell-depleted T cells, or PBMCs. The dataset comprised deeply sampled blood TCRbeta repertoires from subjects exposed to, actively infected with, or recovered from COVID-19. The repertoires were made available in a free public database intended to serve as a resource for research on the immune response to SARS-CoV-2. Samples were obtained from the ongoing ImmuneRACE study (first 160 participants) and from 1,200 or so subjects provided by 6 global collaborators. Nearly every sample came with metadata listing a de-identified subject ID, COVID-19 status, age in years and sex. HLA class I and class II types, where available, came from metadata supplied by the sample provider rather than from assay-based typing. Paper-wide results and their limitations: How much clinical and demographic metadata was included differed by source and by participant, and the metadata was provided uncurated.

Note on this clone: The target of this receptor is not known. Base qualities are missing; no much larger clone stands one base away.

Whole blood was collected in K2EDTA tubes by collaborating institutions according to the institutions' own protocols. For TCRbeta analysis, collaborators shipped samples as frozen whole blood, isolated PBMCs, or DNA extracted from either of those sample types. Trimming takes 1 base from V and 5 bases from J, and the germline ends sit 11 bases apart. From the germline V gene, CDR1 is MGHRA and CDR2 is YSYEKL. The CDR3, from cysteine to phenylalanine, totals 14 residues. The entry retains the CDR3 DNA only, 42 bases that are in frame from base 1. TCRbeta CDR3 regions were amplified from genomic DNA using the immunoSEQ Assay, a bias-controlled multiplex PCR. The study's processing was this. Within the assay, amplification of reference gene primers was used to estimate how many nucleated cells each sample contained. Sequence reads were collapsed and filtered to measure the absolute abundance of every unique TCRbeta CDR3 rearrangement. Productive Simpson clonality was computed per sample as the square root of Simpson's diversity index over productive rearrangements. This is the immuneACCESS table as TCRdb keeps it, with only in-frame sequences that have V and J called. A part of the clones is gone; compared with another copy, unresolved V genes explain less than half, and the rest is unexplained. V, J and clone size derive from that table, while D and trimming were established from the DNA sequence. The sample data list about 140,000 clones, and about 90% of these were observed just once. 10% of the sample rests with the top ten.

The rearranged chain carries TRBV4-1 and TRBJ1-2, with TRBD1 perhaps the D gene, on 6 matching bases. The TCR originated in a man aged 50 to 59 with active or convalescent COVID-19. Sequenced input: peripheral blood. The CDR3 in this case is CASSQAGGWYGYTF. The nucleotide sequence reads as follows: TGCGCCAGCAGCCAAGCTGGGGGCTGGTATGGCTACACCTTC.